This T cell receptor (beta chain) is from a study of Graves' ophthalmopathy and Graves' hyperthyroidism. Study background: Pretreatment peripheral blood was obtained at initial diagnosis. The study, taken as a whole, reports: Blood repertoires reportedly contained most expanded thyroid clonotypes above 0.001 frequency.

The table lists this clonotype with many counts. Its antigen is as yet unknown. V lost 4 bases and J 5 bases, leaving 14 bases between the germline ends. The CDR3 consists of 13 residues. From germline, CDR1 is SQVTM and CDR2 ANQGSEA. Amplification of TCR beta CDR3 regions used RNA transcripts. An opening RT-PCR round employed HTBI primers and preceded a second-round multiplex PCR. One entry per CDR3 protein, called by TCRdb with MiXCR from the multiplex PCR reads. Of 400,000 or so distinct CDR3 sequences listed, 15% are singletons. Excluded were patients with other autoimmune diseases, uncontrolled infections, pregnancy or lactation. Diagnosis was based on clinical symptoms, serum thyroxine, TRAb, thyroid ultrasound and orbital computed tomography.

This TCR was recovered from a woman younger than 35 with stable Graves' hyperthyroidism. The sample taken for sequencing was peripheral blood. The V call is TRBV29-1, the J call TRBJ1-1; the D gene is possibly TRBD1 (5 bases). The CDR3 DNA is TGCAGCGTTGCAGGGTTGTTGGGTACTGAAGCTTTCTTT. Amino acid sequence: CSVAGLLGTEAFF.